The T cell receptor (beta chain) under discussion was sequenced for a study of CD8+ T cells in alopecia areata. Isolated RNA was reverse transcribed into cDNA used as the sequencing template. Data came from immunoSEQ multiplex PCR; TCRdb stores just in-frame clones and leaves some out. Found here are 34,000 or so clones, 55% of them singletons; the top ten hold approximately 40%. Germline values: CDR1 MDHEN, CDR2 SYDVKM. The V end was cut by 6 bases, the J end by 7 bases, with 16 bases between. The CDR3 covers 15 residues. A few counts support this clone. This clonotype was sampled from a human donor with alopecia areata. The chain links TRBV28 to TRBJ1-6; D unresolved. Source material: NKG2D-high CD8+ T cells sorted from blood. The CDR3 loop is CASSKRELRNSPLHF. CDR3 coding DNA: TGTGCCAGCAGCAAGAGGGAGCTAAGGAATTCACCCCTCCACTTT.